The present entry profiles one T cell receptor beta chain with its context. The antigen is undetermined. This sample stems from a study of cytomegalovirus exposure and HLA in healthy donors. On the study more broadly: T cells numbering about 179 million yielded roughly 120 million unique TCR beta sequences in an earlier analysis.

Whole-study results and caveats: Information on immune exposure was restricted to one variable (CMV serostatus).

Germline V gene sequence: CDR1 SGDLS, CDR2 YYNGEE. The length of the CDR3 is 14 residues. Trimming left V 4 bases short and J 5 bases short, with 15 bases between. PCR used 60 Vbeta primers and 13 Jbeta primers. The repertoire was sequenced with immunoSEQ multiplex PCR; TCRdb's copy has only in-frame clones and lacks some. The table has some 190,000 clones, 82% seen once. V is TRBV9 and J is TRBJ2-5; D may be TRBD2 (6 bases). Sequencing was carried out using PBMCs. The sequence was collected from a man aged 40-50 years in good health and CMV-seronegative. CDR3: CASSLGGFRETQYF. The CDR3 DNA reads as TGTGCCAGCAGCCTGGGGGGATTCAGGGAGACCCAGTACTTC.